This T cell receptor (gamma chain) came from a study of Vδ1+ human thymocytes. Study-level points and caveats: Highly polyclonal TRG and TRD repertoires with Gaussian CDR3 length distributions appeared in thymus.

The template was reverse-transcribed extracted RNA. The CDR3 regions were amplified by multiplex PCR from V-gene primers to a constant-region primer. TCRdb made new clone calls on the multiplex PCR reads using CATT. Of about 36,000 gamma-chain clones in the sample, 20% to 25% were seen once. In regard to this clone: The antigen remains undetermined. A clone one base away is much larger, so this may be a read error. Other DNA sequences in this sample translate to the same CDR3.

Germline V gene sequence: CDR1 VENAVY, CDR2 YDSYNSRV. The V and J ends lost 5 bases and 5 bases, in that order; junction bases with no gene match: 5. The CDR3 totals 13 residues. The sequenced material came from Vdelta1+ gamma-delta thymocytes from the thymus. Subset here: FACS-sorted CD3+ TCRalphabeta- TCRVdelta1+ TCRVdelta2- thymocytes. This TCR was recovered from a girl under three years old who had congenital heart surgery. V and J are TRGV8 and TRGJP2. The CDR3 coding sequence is TGTGCCACCTGGGGGAGCAGTGATTGGATCAAGACGTTT. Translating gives CATWGSSDWIKTF.